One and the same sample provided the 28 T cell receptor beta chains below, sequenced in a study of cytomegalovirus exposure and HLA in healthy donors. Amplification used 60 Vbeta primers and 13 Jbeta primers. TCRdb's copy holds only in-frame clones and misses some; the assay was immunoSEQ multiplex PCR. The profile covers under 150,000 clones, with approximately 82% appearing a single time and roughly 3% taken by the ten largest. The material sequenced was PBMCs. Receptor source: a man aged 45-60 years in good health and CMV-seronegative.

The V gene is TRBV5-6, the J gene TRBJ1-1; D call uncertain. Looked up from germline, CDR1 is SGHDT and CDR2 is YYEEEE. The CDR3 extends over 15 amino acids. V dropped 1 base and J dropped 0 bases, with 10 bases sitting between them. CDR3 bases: TGTGCCAGCAGCTTGCAAGAACAGCTGAACACTGAAGCTTTCTTT. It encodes CASSLQEQLNTEAFF.

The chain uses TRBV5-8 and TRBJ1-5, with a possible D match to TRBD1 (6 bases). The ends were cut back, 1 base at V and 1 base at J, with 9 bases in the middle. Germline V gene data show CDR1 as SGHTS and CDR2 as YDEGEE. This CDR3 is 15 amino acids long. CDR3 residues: CASSLSQGSNQPQHF. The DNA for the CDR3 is TGTGCCAGCAGCTTGTCACAGGGAAGCAATCAGCCCCAGCATTTT.

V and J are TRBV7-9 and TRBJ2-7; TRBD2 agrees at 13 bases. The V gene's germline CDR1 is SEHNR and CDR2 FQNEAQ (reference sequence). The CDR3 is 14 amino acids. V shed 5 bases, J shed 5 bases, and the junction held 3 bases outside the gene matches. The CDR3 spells CASSAGLAGNEQYF. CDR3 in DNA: TGTGCCAGCAGCGCGGGACTAGCGGGAAACGAGCAGTACTTC.

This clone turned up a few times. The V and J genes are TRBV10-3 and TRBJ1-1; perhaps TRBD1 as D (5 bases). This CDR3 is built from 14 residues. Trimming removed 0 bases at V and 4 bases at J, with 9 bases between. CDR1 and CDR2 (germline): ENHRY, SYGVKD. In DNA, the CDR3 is TGTGCCATCAGTGAGTCGGTGGGGCTCACTGAAGCTTTCTTT. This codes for CAISESVGLTEAFF.

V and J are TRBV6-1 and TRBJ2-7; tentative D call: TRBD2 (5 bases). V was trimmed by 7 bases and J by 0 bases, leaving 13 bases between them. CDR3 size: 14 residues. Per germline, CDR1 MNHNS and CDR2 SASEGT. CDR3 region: CASTPRESSYEQYF. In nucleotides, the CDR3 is TGTGCCAGCACCCCTAGGGAGAGCTCCTACGAGCAGTACTTC.

The CDR3 sequence: CASSSPYEQYF. CDR3 sequence (DNA): TGTGCCAGCAGCTCCCCTTACGAGCAGTACTTC. This chain links TRBV11-2 with TRBJ2-7; no clear D. CDR3 length: 11 residues. Germline CDR1 and CDR2: SGHAT and FQNNGV. Trimming left V 4 bases short and J 4 bases short, with 5 bases between.

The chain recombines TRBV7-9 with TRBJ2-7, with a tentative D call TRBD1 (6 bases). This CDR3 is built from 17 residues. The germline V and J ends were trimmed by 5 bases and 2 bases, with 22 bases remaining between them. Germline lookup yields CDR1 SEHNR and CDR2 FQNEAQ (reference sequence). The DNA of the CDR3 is TGTGCCAGCAGCGGAAAGGACGTTTGGGACACAACCTACGAGCAGTACTTC. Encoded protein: CASSGKDVWDTTYEQYF.

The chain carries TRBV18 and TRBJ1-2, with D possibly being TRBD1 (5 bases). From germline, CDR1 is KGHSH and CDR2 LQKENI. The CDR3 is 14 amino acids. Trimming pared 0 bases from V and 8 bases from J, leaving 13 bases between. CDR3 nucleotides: TGTGCCAGCTCACCACCCCCAGGGTTTGGAGGCTACACCTTC. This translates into CASSPPPGFGGYTF.

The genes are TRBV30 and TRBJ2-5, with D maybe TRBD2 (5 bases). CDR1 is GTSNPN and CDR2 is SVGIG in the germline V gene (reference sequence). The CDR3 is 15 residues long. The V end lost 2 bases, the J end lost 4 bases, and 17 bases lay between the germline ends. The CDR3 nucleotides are TGTGCCTGGAGTTCGAGACTAAAATTTGGAGAGACCCAGTACTTC. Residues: CAWSSRLKFGETQYF. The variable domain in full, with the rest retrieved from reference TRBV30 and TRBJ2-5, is SQTIHQWPATLVQPVGSPLSLECTVEGTSNPNLYWYRQAAGRGLQLLFYSVGIGQISSEVPQNLSASRPQDRQFILSSKKLLLSDSGFYLCAWSSRLKFGETQYFGPGTRLLVL.

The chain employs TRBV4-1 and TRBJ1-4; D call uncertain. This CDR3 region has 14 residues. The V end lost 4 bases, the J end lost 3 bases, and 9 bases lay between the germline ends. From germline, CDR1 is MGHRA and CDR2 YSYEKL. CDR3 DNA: TGCGCCAGCAGCCCCCGAGAATCTAATGAAAAACTGTTTTTT. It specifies CASSPRESNEKLFF.

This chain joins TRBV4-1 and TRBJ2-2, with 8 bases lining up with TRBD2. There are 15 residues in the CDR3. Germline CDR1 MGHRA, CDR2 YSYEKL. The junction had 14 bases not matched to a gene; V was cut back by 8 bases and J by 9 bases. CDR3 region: CASLPGGGRLRELFF. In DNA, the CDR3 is TGCGCCAGCCTACCGGGAGGGGGTAGGCTCAGGGAGCTGTTTTTT.

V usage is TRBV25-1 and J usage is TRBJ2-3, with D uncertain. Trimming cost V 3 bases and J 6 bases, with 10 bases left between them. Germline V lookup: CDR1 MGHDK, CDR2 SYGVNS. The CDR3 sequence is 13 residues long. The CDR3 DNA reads TGTGCCAGCAGTGACTACTTCGCGGATACGCAGTATTTT. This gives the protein CASSDYFADTQYF.

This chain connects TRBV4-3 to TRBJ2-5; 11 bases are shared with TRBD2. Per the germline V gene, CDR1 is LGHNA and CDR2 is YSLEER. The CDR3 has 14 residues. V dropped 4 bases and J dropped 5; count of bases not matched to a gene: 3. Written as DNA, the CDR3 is TGCGCCAGCAGCCGTAGCGGGGGGGCGGAGACCCAGTACTTC. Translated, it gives CASSRSGGAETQYF.

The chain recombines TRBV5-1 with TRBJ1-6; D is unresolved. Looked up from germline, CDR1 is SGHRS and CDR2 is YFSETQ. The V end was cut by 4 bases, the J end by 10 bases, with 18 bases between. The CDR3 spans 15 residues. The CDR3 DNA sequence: TGCGCCAGCAGCCTCGCAAACCCCGGAGACTCACCCCTCCACTTT. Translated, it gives CASSLANPGDSPLHF. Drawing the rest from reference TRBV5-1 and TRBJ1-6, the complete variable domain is KAGVTQTPRYLIKTRGQQVTLSCSPISGHRSVSWYQQTPGQGLQFLFEYFSETQRNKGNFPGRFSGRQFSNSRSEMNVSTLELGDSALYLCASSLANPGDSPLHFGNGTRLTVT.

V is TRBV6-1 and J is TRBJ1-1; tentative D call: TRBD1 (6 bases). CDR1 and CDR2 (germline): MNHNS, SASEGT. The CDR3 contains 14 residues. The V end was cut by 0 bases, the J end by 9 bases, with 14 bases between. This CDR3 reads CASSEAYRVRQAFF. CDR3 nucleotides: TGTGCCAGCAGTGAAGCCTACAGGGTTCGGCAAGCTTTCTTT.

The CDR3 loop is CASSLGGRGRQETQYF. In DNA form, the CDR3 reads TGTGCCAGCAGCTTGGGGGGCAGGGGGCGTCAAGAGACCCAGTACTTC. The chain carries TRBV5-5 and TRBJ2-5, with 8 positions matching TRBD1. Germline V gene sequence: CDR1 SGHKS, CDR2 YYEKEE (reference sequence). With 0 bases clipped from V and 2 bases from J, the junction kept 6 bases outside the gene matches. This CDR3 contains 16 residues. Full variable domain (outside the CDR3, taken from reference TRBV5-5 and TRBJ2-5): DAGVTQSPTHLIKTRGQQVTLRCSPISGHKSVSWYQQVLGQGPQFIFQYYEKEERGRGNFPDRFSARQFPNYSSELNVNALLLGDSALYLCASSLGGRGRQETQYFGPGTRLLVL.

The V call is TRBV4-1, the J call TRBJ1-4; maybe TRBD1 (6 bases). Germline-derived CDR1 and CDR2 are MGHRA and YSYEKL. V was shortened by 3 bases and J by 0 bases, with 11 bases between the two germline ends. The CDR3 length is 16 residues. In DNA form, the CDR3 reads TGCGCCAGCAGCCAGGTGACAGGTCCAACTAATGAAAAACTGTTTTTT. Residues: CASSQVTGPTNEKLFF.

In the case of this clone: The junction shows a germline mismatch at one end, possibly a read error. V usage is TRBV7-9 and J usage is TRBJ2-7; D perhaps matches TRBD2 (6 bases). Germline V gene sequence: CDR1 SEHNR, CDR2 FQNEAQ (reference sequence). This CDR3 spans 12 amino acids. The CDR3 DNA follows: TGTTCCAGCAGCTTGGAGGGGAATGTGCAGTACTTC. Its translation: CSSSLEGNVQYF.

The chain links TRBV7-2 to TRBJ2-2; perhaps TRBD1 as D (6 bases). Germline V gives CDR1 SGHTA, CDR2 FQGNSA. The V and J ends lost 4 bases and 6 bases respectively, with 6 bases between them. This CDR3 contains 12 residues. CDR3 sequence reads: CASSYRAGELFF. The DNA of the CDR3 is TGTGCCAGCAGCTACAGGGCCGGGGAGCTGTTTTTT.

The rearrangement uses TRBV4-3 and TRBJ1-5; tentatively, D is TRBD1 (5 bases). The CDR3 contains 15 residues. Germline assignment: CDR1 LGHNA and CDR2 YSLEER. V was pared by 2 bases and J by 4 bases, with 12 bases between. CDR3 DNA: TGCGCCAGCAGCCAACTCTTGGCAGGGAATCAGCCCCAGCATTTT. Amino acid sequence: CASSQLLAGNQPQHF.

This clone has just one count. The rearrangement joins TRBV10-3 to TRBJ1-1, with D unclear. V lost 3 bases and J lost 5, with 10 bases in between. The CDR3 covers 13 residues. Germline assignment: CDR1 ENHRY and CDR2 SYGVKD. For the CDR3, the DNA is TGTGCCATCAGTGAAAGTCTCGGGACTGAAGCTTTCTTT. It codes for CAISESLGTEAFF.

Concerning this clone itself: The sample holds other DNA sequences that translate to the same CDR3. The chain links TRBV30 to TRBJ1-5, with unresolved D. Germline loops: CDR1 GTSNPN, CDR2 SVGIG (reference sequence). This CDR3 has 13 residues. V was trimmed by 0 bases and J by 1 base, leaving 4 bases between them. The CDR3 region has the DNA TGTGCCTGGAGTGTACAAAGCAATCAGCCCCAGCATTTT. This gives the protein CAWSVQSNQPQHF.

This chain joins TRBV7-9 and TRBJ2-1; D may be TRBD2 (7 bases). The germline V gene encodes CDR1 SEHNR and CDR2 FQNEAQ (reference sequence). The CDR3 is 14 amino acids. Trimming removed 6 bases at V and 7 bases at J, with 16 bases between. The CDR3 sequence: CASRDARGANEQFF. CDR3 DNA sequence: TGTGCCAGCAGAGACGCCCGGGGGGCAAATGAGCAGTTCTTC.

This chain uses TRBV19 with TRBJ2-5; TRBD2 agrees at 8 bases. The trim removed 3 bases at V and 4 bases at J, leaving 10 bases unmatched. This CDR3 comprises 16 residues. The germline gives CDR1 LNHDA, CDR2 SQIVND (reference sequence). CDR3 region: CASSIFGGAQGETQYF. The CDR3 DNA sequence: TGTGCCAGTAGTATTTTCGGGGGGGCCCAGGGAGAGACCCAGTACTTC.

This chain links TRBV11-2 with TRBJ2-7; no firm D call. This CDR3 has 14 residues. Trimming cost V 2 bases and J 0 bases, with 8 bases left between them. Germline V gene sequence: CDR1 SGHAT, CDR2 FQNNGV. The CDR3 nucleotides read TGTGCCAGCAGCTTAATGGCGGCCTCCTACGAGCAGTACTTC. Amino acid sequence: CASSLMAASYEQYF.

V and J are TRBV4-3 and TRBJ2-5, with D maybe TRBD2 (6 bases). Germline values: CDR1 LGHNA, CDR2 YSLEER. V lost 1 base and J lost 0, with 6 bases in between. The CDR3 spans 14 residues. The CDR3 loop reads CASSQAGDQETQYF. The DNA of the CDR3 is TGCGCCAGCAGCCAAGCGGGGGACCAAGAGACCCAGTACTTC.

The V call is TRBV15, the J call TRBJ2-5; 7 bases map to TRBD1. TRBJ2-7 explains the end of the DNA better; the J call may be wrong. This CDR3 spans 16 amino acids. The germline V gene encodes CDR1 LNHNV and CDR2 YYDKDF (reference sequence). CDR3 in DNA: TGTGCCACCAGCAGAGCCGGGACAGACGACTCCTACGAGCAGTACTTC. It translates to CATSRAGTDDSYEQYF.

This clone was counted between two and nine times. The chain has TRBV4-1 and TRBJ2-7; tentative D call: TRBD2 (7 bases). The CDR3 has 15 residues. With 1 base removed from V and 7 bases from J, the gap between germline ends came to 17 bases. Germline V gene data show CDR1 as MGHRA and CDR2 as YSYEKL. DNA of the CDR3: TGCGCCAGCAGCCAAGTTTGGGGGGGGGCCGGGGAGCAGTACTTC. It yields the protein CASSQVWGGAGEQYF.